Only one count was recorded for the clone carrying this T cell receptor (beta chain). No antigen is known for it. Relative to the germline gene, one junction end is altered; a read error may explain this. This beta chain is an off-target read within a library intended for alpha chains, so its frequency means little. Germline V gives CDR1 SGHAT, CDR2 FQNNGV. CDR3 length: 15 residues. The time point is: sample taken at primary tumor resection. The donors were 72 patients with non-small cell lung cancer that was early-stage and untreated. The record originates from a study of spatial heterogeneity in lung cancer. Whole-study results and caveats: How many expanded intratumoral alpha and beta TCRs were present tracked the tumor mutation count, which was a count of nonsynonymous mutations.

TCRdb reprocessed the 5' RACE reads with MiXCR, giving one entry per CDR3 protein. The sample lists some 3,400 distinct CDR3 sequences; 15% were seen once. The chain links TRBV11-2 to TRBJ2-2; possibly TRBD2 for D (7 bases). The source of this sequence is a female donor with early-stage non-small cell lung cancer. The sample was lung tumor tissue, taken at surgery. The CDR3 loop reads CASSLGGGGTGKLFF. As DNA, the CDR3 is TGTGCCAGCAGCTTAGGGGGGGGCGGAACCGGGAAGCTGTTTTTT.